The rows below give T cell receptor beta chains drawn from one sample of a study of metastatic and nonmetastatic thyroid tumors. Using MiXCR, TCRdb reanalyzed the PCR reads. This table holds tens of thousands of clones, around 20% found once. The specimen was blood. These receptors originate from a female donor with papillary thyroid cancer or a benign thyroid nodule (not recorded which). Some clones in this sample may be carry-over from other donors' samples. CDR3s include the opening cysteine and the closing phenylalanine or tryptophan. The D gene is left open where the match is weak. Where a row states a size, it is once, few, many or the class of an expanded clone; other rows omit it.

NA	TRBV12-5	TRBJ2-5	many	TGTGCTAGTGGTTTGCTGAGGGGAATACAAGAGACCCAGTACTTC	CASGLLRGIQETQYF
NA	TRBV2	TRBJ1-6	many	TGTGCCAGCAGTGCGACAGATTATAATTCACCCCTCCACTTT	CASSATDYNSPLHF
NA	TRBV6-1	TRBJ2-7	NA	TGTGCCAGCAGGGGGGGAGGTTGGGCCTACGAGCAGTACTTC	CASRGGGWAYEQYF
TRBD1	TRBV5-1	TRBJ1-4	many	TGCGCCAGCAGTTGGGCGGGACAGCAAACAACTAATGAAAAACTGTTTTTT	CASSWAGQQTTNEKLFF
TRBD2	TRBV5-1	TRBJ2-1	many	TGCGCCAGCTGGGGACTAGCGGATGACAATGAGCAGTTCTTC	CASWGLADDNEQFF
NA	TRBV10-3	TRBJ2-1	NA	TGTGCCATCAGTGTAAGGGGCTACAATGAGCAGTTCTTC	CAISVRGYNEQFF
NA	TRBV5-1	TRBJ2-7	many	TGCGCCAGCAGCTTGGCCGGGGGCCCAAGCTACGAGCAGTACTTC	CASSLAGGPSYEQYF
NA	TRBV30	TRBJ2-1	NA	TGTGCCTGGAGTGTAACCCCTGGAGGGTACAATGAGAAGTTCTTC	CAWSVTPGGYNEKFF
TRBD1	TRBV28	TRBJ1-3	few	TGTGCCAGCAGTTTTACAGGGGAAAACACCATATATTTT	CASSFTGENTIYF
TRBD1	TRBV5-1	TRBJ2-2	NA	TGCGCCAGCAGCCCCCGGGGACAGGGCGGCGGGGAGCTGTTTTTT	CASSPRGQGGGELFF
TRBD2	TRBV19	TRBJ2-7	few	TGTGCGACGGGAGGGCAAGGACTCGGCGAGCAGTACTTC	CATGGQGLGEQYF
TRBD2	TRBV29-1	TRBJ2-1	many	TGCAGCGTTGAAGAGACTAGCGGGAGGCTGCGGTTCTTC	CSVEETSGRLRFF
NA	TRBV20-1	TRBJ2-1	NA	TGCAGTGCTAGGGGACCGGGGGAGTGGGCCTTAAATGAGCAGTTCTTC	CSARGPGEWALNEQFF
NA	TRBV3-1	TRBJ2-1	NA	TGTGCCAGCAGCCATCAGGGAAACAATGAGCAGTTCTTC	CASSHQGNNEQFF
NA	TRBV5-6	TRBJ2-5	NA	TGTGCCAGCAGCTTCCGTGTGGGGGAAGAGACCCAGTACTTC	CASSFRVGEETQYF
NA	TRBV15	TRBJ1-1	NA	TGTGCCACCAGGGATCCAGGGATGTGGGATGAAGCTTTCTTT	CATRDPGMWDEAFF
NA	TRBV27	TRBJ1-1	few	TGTGCTAACGGGGCAGGGTGCTTGAATACTGAAGCTTTCTTT	CANGAGCLNTEAFF
TRBD2	TRBV2	TRBJ2-7	NA	TGTGCCAAATCGAGACTAGCGGGAGGGATGGGTACGCAGCAGTACTTC	CAKSRLAGGMGTQQYF
NA	TRBV7-3	TRBJ2-1	NA	TGTGACAGCAGCTTAAACAGGGCAAATGAGCAGTTCTTC	CDSSLNRANEQFF